Many counts were recorded for the clone carrying this T cell receptor beta chain. Its matching antigen is unknown. At one boundary the junction diverges from the germline segment, which might be a read error. The read finishes 3 residues shy of the CDR3 end, and the germline J gene is used to complete it. The sample is drawn from a study of T cell clonality in common variable immunodeficiency. There are 15 residues in the CDR3. Per germline, CDR1 LGHNA and CDR2 YNFKEQ. Assay: immunoSEQ multiplex PCR; the TCRdb copy retains only in-frame clones and omits some. This set yields about 52,000 clones and no singletons; the top ten hold more than 1.5%. General study findings and limits: CVID subjects showed higher TCRbeta clonality than healthy controls.

The rearrangement links TRBV4-2 to TRBJ1-2; D is unclear. Sequences were obtained from peripheral blood mononuclear cells. This sequence originates from a person aged 18 to 75 in good health. CDR3 bases read: TGCGCCAGCAGCCAAGAAAGAGCGACCAGCTATGGC. It specifies CASSQERATSYG. The complete CDR3 sequence is CASSQERATSYGYTF.